This T cell receptor beta chain was obtained from a study of early stage breast cancer tumors (dated by TCRdb to 2017 to 2019). In the study overall: Of the approximately 15 invasive breast tumors, some twelve were found to be estrogen receptor-positive, progesterone receptor-positive and HER2-negative. On average, each sample got around 10-fold read coverage. About 70% of the 12 ER+/PR+/HER2- tumors were invasive ductal carcinomas, while the other four were invasive lobular carcinomas. Across all samples, 2 million to 3 million templates representing nearly 1,100,000 unique clonotypes were detected.

The study profiled bulk TCR beta-chain repertoires in matched peripheral blood, tumor and adjacent normal breast tissue taken from over 15 patients with early-stage breast cancer. Before surgery, roughly 4.5-11 mL of whole blood was collected in EDTA tubes and processed within 2 hours. Ficoll-Paque centrifugation in SepMate-50 tubes was used to isolate peripheral blood mononuclear cells. PBMCs were cryopreserved in approximately 90% FBS with approximately 10% DMSO in aliquots of about 1.7 to 4 million cells and stored in liquid nitrogen. Genomic DNA was extracted with the Qiagen AllPrep DNA/RNA Mini kit. In regard to this clone: What this receptor recognizes is not known. A junction end diverges from the germline sequence, so it may reflect a read error.

The paper's findings and limits, for the study overall: Approximately 2.5-fold higher T cell density and higher clonality were observed in tumors than in adjacent normal breast tissue. The small cohort size prevented analysis by tumor subtype. Greater similarity was observed between blood and normal breast repertoires than between blood and tumor repertoires, and tumor was distinguished from normal in about 85% of the 16 patients when each tissue was compared with blood. Enriched TCRB sequences shared across patients were found to be mostly commonly generated sequences that were unlikely to play an important role in the tumor microenvironment. Chain pairing and functional markers such as CD4, CD8 and FOXP3 were missed by bulk genomic DNA sequencing of unsorted cells.

Every sample was amplified as two independent genomic DNA replicates, using approximately 0.5 ug for blood and about 1.4 ug for tumor or normal breast. TCRB sequencing of genomic DNA was carried out with the ImmunoSeq Intro kit according to the manufacturer's instructions. For absolute quantification, the roughly 30-cycle multiplex PCR included proprietary primers along with spike-in control sequences. An 87-bp fragment spanning the CDR3 and flanking V and J genes was sequenced with single-end 150-bp reads. Each lane of an Illumina MiSeq using version 3.0 chemistry carried seven multiplexed samples, with two replicates per sample. As for how the authors treated the data: The vendor's proprietary pipeline handled the raw data processing, merging both replicates into a single result for each sample. A clonotype was defined as productive rearrangements that share the same V-gene family, CDR3 amino acid sequence and J-gene segment. Clonality was computed as 1 minus the normalized Shannon entropy (Pielou evenness) of TCRB abundances. T cell density was estimated as total templates divided by the number of input cells, with the number of input cells inferred from the DNA input amount. Recon with default parameters was used to estimate total repertoire diversity and clonality. Tumor-enriched clonotypes were defined as having over 0.1% abundance in tumor and at least 32-fold higher abundance than in normal breast. Drawn from immuneACCESS, this table holds only the in-frame rearrangements with V and J called that TCRdb kept. Clones are partly lost; checked studies trace under half to an unresolved V gene and leave the rest unexplained. The DNA gave D and trimming, while V, J and clone size come from that table. The sample contains about 69,000 clones, around 80% of them found a single time. The ten largest account for about 4.4% of the sample.

The origin of this receptor is a person in their 40s with breast cancer. Sequenced input: blood.

The nucleotide sequence is given as TGTGCTAGCAGCATCGGACAGGGGGTGAACACCGGGGAGCTGTTTTTT. It encodes CASSIGQGVNTGELFF. The chain was built from TRBV7-7 and TRBJ2-2; 10 central nucleotides agree with TRBD1. Reading from cysteine to phenylalanine, the CDR3 counts 16 amino acids. Just the 48-base CDR3 DNA is kept, in frame starting at base 1. In the germline V gene (reference sequence), CDR1 corresponds to SSHAT and CDR2 to FNYEAQ.